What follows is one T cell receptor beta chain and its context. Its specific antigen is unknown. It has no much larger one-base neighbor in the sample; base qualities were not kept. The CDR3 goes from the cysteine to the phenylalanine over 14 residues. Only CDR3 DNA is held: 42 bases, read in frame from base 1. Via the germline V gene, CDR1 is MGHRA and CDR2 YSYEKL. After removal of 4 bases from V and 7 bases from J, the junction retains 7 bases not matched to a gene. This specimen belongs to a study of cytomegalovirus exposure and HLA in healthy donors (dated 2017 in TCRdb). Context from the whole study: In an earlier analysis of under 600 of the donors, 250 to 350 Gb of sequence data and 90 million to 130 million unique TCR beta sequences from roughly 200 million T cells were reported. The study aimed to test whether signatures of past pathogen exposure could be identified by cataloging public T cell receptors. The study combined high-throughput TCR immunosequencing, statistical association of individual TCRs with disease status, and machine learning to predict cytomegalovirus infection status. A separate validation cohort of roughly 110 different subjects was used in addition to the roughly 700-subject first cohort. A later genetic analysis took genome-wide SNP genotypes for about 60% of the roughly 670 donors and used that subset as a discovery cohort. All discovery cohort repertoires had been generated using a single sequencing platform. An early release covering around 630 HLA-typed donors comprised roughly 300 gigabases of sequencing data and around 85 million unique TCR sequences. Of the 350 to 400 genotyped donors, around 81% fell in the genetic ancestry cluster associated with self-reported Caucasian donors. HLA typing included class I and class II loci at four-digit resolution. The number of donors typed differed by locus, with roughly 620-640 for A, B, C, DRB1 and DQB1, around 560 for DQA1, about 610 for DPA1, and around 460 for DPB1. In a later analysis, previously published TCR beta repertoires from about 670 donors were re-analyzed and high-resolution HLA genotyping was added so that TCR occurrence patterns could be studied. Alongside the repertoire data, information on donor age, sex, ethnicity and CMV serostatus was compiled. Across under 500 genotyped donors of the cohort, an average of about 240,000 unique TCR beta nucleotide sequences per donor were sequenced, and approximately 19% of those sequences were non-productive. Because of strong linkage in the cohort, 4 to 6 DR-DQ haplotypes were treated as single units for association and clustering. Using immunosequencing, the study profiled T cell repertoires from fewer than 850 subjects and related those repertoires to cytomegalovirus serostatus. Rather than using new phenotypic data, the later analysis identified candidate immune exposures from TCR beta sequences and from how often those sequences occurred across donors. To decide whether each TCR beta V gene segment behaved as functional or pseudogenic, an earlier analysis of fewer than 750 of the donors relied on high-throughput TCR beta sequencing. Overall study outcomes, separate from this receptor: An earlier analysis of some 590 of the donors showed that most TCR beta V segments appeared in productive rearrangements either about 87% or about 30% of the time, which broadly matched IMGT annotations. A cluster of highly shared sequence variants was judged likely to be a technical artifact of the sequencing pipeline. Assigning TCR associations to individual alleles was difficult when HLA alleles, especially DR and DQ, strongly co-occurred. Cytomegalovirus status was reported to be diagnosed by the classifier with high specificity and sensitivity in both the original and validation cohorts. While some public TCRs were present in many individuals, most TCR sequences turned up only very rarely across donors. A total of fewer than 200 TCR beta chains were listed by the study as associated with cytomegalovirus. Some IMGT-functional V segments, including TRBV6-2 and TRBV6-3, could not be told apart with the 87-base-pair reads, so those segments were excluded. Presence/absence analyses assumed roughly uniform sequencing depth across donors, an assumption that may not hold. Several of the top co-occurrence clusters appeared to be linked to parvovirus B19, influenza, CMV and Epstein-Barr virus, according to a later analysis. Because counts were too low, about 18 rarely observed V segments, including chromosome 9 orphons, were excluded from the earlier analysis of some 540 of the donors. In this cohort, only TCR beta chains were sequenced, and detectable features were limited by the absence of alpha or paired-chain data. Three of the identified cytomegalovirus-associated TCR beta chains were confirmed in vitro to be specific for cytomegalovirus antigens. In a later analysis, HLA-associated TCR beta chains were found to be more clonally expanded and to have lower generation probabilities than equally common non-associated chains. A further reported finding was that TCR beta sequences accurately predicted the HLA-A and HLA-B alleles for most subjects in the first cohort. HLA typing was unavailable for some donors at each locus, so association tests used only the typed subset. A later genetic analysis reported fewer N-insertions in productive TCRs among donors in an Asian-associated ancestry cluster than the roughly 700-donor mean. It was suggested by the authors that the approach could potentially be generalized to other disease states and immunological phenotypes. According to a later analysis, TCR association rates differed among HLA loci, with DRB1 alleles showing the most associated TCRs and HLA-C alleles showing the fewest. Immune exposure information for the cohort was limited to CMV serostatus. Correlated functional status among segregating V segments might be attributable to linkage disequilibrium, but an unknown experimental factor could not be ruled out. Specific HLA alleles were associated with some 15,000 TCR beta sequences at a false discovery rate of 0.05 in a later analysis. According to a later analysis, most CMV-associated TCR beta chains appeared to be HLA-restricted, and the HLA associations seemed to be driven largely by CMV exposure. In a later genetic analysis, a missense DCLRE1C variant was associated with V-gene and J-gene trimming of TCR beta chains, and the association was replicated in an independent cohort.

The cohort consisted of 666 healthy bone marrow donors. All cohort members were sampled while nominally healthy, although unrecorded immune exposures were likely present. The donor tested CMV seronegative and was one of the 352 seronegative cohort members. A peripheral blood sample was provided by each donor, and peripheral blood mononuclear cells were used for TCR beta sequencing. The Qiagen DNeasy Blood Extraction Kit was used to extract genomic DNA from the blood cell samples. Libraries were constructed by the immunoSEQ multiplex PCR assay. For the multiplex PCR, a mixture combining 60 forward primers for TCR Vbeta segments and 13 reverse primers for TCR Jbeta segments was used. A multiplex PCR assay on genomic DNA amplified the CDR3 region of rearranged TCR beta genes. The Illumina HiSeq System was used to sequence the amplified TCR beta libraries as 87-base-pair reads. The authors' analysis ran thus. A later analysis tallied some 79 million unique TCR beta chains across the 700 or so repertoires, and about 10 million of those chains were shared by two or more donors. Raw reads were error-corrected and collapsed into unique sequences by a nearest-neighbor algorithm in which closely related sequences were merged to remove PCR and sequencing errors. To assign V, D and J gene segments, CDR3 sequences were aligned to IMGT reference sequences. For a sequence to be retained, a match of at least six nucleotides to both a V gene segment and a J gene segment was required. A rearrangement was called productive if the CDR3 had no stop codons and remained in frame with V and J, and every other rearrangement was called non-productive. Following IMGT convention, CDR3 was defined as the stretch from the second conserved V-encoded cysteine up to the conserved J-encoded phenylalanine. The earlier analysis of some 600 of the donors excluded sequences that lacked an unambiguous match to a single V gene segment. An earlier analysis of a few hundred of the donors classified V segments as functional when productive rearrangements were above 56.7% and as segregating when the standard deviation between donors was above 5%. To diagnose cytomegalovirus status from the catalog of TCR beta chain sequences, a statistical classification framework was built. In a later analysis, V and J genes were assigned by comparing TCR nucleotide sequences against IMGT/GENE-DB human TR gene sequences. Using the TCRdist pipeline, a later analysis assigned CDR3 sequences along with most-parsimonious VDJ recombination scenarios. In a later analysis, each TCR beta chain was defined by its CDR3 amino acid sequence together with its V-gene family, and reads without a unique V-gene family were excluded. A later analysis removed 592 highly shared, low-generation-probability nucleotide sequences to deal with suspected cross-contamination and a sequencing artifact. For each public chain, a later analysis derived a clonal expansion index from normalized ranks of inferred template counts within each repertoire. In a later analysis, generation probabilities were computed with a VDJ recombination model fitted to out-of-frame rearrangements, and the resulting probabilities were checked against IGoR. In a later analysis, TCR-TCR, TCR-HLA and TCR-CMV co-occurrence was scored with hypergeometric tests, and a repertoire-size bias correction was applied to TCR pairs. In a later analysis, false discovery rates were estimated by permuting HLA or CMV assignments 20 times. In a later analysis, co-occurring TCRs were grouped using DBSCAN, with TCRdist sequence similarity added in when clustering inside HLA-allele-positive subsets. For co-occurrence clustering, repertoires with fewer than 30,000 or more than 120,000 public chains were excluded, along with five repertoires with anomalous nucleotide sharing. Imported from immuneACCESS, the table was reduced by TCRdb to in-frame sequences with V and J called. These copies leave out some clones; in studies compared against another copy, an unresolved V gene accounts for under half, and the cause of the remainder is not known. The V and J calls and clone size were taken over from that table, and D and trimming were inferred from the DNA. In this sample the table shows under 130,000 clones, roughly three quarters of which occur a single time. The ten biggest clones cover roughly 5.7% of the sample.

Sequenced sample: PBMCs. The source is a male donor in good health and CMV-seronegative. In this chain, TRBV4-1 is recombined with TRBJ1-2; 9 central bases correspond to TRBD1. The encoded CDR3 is CASSLRRQGGGYTF. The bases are TGCGCCAGCAGCCTCAGGCGACAGGGGGGTGGCTACACCTTC.